These T cell receptor beta chains were read from a single sample in a study of early T cells in non-severe SARS-CoV-2 infection. TCRdb processed the 5' RACE reads anew with MiXCR; each CDR3 protein has one entry. In the table there are over 50,000 distinct CDR3 sequences, approximately 12% of which are singletons. The sample taken for sequencing was whole blood. These receptors originate from an adult who was a healthcare worker with PCR-confirmed SARS-CoV-2 infection or an uninfected control (not recorded which). Both conserved end residues are part of each CDR3. The D gene is left open where the match is weak. Clone size is stated in some rows and not others, as once, few, many or a class when expanded.

CDR3 | DNA | D | J | size | V
CASSEGVLVYGYTF | TGTGCCAGCAGTGAGGGGGTGTTGGTTTATGGCTACACCTTC | NA | TRBJ1-2 | many | TRBV6-6
CSAGKSNQPQHF | TGCAGCGCTGGTAAGAGCAATCAGCCCCAGCATTTT | NA | TRBJ1-5 | many | TRBV29-1
CASSYSGANVLTF | TGTGCCAGCAGTTACTCTGGGGCCAACGTCCTGACTTTC | NA | TRBJ2-6 | medium-sized | TRBV6-5
CSGSTGAYETQYF | TGCAGCGGGTCAACAGGGGCTTACGAGACCCAGTACTTC | TRBD1 | TRBJ2-5 | many | TRBV29-1
CASSARDQEETQYF | TGTGCCAGCAGCGCTCGGGACCAGGAAGAGACCCAGTACTTC | NA | TRBJ2-5 | NA | TRBV11-2
CASSQVAGSTDTQYF | TGTGCCAGCAGCCAAGTAGCGGGAAGCACAGATACGCAGTATTTT | TRBD2 | TRBJ2-3 | many | TRBV3-1
CSAALGTGVEKLFF | TGCAGTGCCGCCCTAGGGACAGGGGTTGAAAAACTGTTTTTT | TRBD1 | TRBJ1-4 | many | TRBV20-1
CASSLGYSYEQYF | TGCGCCAGCAGCTTGGGCTACTCATACGAGCAGTACTTC | NA | TRBJ2-7 | NA | TRBV5-1
CASSPRTGLNTEAFF | TGTGCCAGCAGCCCCCGGACAGGACTGAACACTGAAGCTTTCTTT | TRBD1 | TRBJ1-1 | many | TRBV11-2
CASRQGRYGYTF | TGCGCCAGCCGACAGGGGAGATATGGCTACACCTTC | TRBD1 | TRBJ1-2 | few | TRBV5-1
CASSYGGAGNEQYF | TGTGCCAGCAGTTACGGCGGAGCGGGGAACGAGCAGTACTTC | TRBD2 | TRBJ2-7 | NA | TRBV6-2/TRBV6-3
CAISEFQYEQYF | TGTGCCATCAGTGAGTTCCAATACGAGCAGTACTTC | NA | TRBJ2-7 | many | TRBV10-3
CASTGQGDNTEAFF | TGTGCCAGCACTGGACAGGGCGACAACACTGAAGCTTTCTTT | TRBD1 | TRBJ1-1 | many | TRBV12-3/TRBV12-4
CASSQGQGQLAGKYEQYF | TGTGCCAGCAGCCAAGGGCAGGGTCAACTAGCGGGGAAGTACGAGCAGTACTTC | TRBD2 | TRBJ2-7 | many | TRBV4-2
CASSLSGGPPFSTDTQYF | TGTGCCAGCAGTTTAAGCGGGGGGCCCCCCTTCAGCACAGATACGCAGTATTTT | TRBD2 | TRBJ2-3 | NA | TRBV28
CASSADNDRRYGYTF | TGTGCCAGCAGTGCCGATAACGACAGGCGCTATGGCTACACCTTC | NA | TRBJ1-2 | few | TRBV2
CASSLVWTGNTEAFF | TGTGCCAGCAGCTTGGTATGGACAGGTAACACTGAAGCTTTCTTT | TRBD1 | TRBJ1-1 | many | TRBV5-8
CASSSVPGNTEAFF | TGTGCCAGCAGCTCCGTCCCGGGGAACACTGAAGCTTTCTTT | NA | TRBJ1-1 | NA | TRBV5-4
CASSARDSHQETQYF | TGTGCCAGCAGTGCCCGGGACAGTCATCAAGAGACCCAGTACTTC | TRBD1 | TRBJ2-5 | few | TRBV28
CASSSRTGVTGELFF | TGTGCCAGCAGCTCCCGGACAGGGGTAACCGGGGAGCTGTTTTTT | TRBD1 | TRBJ2-2 | NA | TRBV5-4
CSVGISNYGYTF | TGCAGCGTAGGAATATCTAACTATGGCTACACCTTC | NA | TRBJ1-2 | NA | TRBV29-1
CASTLRVRGSYNSPLHF | TGTGCCAGCACCTTAAGGGTACGAGGCTCCTATAATTCACCCCTCCACTTT | NA | TRBJ1-6 | NA | TRBV12-3/TRBV12-4
CASTIAGANNEQFF | TGTGCCAGCACGATAGCGGGAGCTAACAATGAGCAGTTCTTC | TRBD2 | TRBJ2-1 | NA | TRBV7-6
CASRTGYGGYEQYF | TGTGCCAGCAGGACAGGGTACGGCGGATACGAGCAGTACTTC | TRBD1 | TRBJ2-7 | few | TRBV11-2
CSARDPRQGVGELFF | TGCAGTGCTAGAGATCCAAGACAGGGGGTCGGGGAGCTGTTTTTT | TRBD1 | TRBJ2-2 | few | TRBV20-1
CASSLLYNEQFF | TGTGCCAGCAGCTTATTGTACAATGAGCAGTTCTTC | NA | TRBJ2-1 | many | TRBV7-9
CASSLEGPGQPQHF | TGCGCCAGCAGCTTGGAGGGACCGGGTCAGCCCCAGCATTTT | NA | TRBJ1-5 | NA | TRBV5-1
CASSPELSYGYTF | TGTGCCAGCAGCCCTGAACTAAGCTATGGCTACACCTTC | NA | TRBJ1-2 | many | TRBV28
CATDRAAETQYF | TGTGCCACCGACAGGGCCGCAGAGACCCAGTACTTC | TRBD1 | TRBJ2-5 | NA | TRBV28
CASSQDGNYLNTGELFF | TGTGCCAGCAGCCAAGATGGGAACTACCTGAACACCGGGGAGCTGTTTTTT | NA | TRBJ2-2 | few | TRBV14
CASSSGGLMNTEAFF | TGTGCCAGCAGTTCTGGGGGCCTGATGAACACTGAAGCTTTCTTT | NA | TRBJ1-1 | many | TRBV28
CASSLEGSTYEQYF | TGCGCCAGCAGCTTGGAGGGCAGCACCTACGAGCAGTACTTC | NA | TRBJ2-7 | many | TRBV5-1
CSVEKGWGAFF | TGCAGCGTTGAGAAGGGCTGGGGAGCTTTCTTT | NA | TRBJ1-1 | many | TRBV29-1
CASRLEDRGQPRHF | TGTGCCAGCAGATTGGAGGACAGGGGACAGCCCCGGCATTTT | TRBD1 | TRBJ1-5 | NA | TRBV2
CASSPLRNTGELFF | TGTGCCAGCAGCCCGCTCCGGAACACCGGGGAGCTGTTTTTT | NA | TRBJ2-2 | many | TRBV7-6
CASRTERGEQYF | TGTGCCAGCCGGACGGAGAGGGGGGAGCAGTACTTC | NA | TRBJ2-7 | NA | TRBV30
CASSLRGGMNTEAFF | TGTGCCAGCAGCTTACGGGGTGGAATGAACACTGAAGCTTTCTTT | NA | TRBJ1-1 | many | TRBV7-9
CASSQDGTGLPYEQYF | TGTGCCAGCAGCCAAGACGGGACAGGTTTACCCTACGAGCAGTACTTC | TRBD1 | TRBJ2-7 | many | TRBV7-9
CSARGGAGAGGETQYF | TGCAGTGCTAGAGGGGGAGCGGGAGCGGGCGGAGAGACCCAGTACTTC | TRBD2 | TRBJ2-5 | many | TRBV20-1
CASSLVQGAAEKLFF | TGTGCCAGCAGCTTAGTCCAGGGGGCTGCTGAAAAACTGTTTTTT | TRBD1 | TRBJ1-4 | many | TRBV7-9
CASTAGGPVDEQFF | TGTGCCAGCACGGCGGGAGGGCCTGTAGATGAGCAGTTCTTC | TRBD2 | TRBJ2-1 | many | TRBV6-2/TRBV6-3
CASSLLANYGYTF | TGTGCCAGCAGCTTATTAGCTAACTATGGCTACACCTTC | NA | TRBJ1-2 | many | TRBV7-3
CASIPRGAPKNIQYF | TGTGCCAGCATTCCGAGGGGGGCCCCCAAAAACATTCAGTACTTC | NA | TRBJ2-4 | NA | TRBV12-3/TRBV12-4
CSARDKRETQYF | TGCAGTGCTAGAGATAAGAGGGAGACCCAGTACTTC | NA | TRBJ2-5 | NA | TRBV20-1
CASIETALNTEAFF | TGTGCCAGCATTGAGACAGCTCTGAACACTGAAGCTTTCTTT | NA | TRBJ1-1 | many | TRBV2
CASREASGNTIYF | TGTGCCTCCAGGGAGGCCTCTGGAAACACCATATATTTT | NA | TRBJ1-3 | many | TRBV11-2
CATGRGGEKLFF | TGTGCCACCGGGCGGGGCGGTGAAAAACTGTTTTTT | NA | TRBJ1-4 | many | TRBV15
CASSVTEATGELFF | TGTGCCAGCAGCGTGACAGAAGCCACCGGGGAGCTGTTTTTT | NA | TRBJ2-2 | many | TRBV7-8
CASSLGREQFF | TGTGCCAGCAGCTTAGGTAGAGAGCAGTTCTTC | NA | TRBJ2-1 | many | TRBV11-2
CSVRTSGSFYEQYF | TGCAGCGTGAGGACTAGCGGGAGTTTCTACGAGCAGTACTTC | TRBD2 | TRBJ2-7 | NA | TRBV29-1
CASSLGDRGLTEAFF | TGTGCCAGCAGCTTAGGGGACAGGGGGCTAACTGAAGCTTTCTTT | TRBD1 | TRBJ1-1 | NA | TRBV7-9